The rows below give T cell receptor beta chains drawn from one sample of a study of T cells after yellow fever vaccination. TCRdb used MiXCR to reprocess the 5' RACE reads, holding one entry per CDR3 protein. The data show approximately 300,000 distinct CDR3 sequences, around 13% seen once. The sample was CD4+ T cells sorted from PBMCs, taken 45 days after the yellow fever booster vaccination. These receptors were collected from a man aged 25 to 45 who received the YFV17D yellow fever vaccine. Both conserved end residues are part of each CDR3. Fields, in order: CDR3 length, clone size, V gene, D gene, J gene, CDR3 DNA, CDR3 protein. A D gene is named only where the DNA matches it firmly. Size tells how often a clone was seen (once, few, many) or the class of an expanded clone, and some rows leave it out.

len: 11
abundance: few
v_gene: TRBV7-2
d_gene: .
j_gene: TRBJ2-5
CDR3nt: TGTGCCAGCAGATTAGTGGAGACCCAGTACTTC
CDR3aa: CASRLVETQYF

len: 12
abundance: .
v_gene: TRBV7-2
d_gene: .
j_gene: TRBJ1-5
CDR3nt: TGTGCCAGCAGCTCCCCCGGTCAGCCCCAGCATTTT
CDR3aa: CASSSPGQPQHF

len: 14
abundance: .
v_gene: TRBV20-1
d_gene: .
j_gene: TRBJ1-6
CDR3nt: TGCAGTGCTAGAGAGGCGAGGGAGCATTCACCCCTCCACTTT
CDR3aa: CSAREAREHSPLHF

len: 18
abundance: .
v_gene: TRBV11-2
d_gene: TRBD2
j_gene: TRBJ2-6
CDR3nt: TGTGCCAGCAGCTTTTCAGCGGGAGGGCTCTCTGGGGCCAACGTCCTGACTTTC
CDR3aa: CASSFSAGGLSGANVLTF

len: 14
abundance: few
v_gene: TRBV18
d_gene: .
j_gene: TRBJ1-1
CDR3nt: TGTGCCAGCTCACCCTCCGGGGGTTCCACTGAAGCTTTCTTT
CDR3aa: CASSPSGGSTEAFF

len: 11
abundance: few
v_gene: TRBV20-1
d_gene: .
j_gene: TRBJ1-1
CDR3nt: TGCAGTCCTTTGGGTGGCACTGAAGCTTTCTTT
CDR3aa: CSPLGGTEAFF

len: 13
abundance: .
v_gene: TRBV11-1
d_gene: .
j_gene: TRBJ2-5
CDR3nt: TGTGCCAGCAGCGCCTCAGGGAAGGAGACCCAGTACTTC
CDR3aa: CASSASGKETQYF

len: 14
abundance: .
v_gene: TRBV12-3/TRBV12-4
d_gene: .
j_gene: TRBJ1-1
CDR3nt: TGTGCCAGCAGTCGACAGCGCGGGAACACTGAAGCTTTCTTT
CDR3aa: CASSRQRGNTEAFF

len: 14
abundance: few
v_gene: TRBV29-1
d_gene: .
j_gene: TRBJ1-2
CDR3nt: TGCAGCGTTGAAGAAAGGGCAGGAAACTATGGCTACACCTTC
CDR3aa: CSVEERAGNYGYTF

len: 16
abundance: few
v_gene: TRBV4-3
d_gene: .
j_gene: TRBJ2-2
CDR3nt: TGCGCCAGCAGCCAAGTTGCTCCGTCGAACACCGGGGAGCTGTTTTTT
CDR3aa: CASSQVAPSNTGELFF

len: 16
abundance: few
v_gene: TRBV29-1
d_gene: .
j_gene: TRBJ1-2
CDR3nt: TGCAGCGTTGAAGATGAGGGGACGGAATATAACTATGGCTACACCTTC
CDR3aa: CSVEDEGTEYNYGYTF

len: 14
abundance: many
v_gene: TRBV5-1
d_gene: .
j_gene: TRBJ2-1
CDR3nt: TGCGCCAGCAGCTTGGCCCCTGGGGCCAATGAGCAGTTCTTC
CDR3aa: CASSLAPGANEQFF

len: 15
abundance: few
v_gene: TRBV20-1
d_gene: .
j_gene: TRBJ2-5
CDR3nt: TGCAGTGCTCCGTACCCCCCACTGACCCAAGAGACCCAGTACTTC
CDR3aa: CSAPYPPLTQETQYF

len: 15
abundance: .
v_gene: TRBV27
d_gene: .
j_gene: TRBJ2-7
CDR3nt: TGTGCCAGCGGTGCTAGGTTAACGGCAGCCTCCGAGCAGTACTTC
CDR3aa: CASGARLTAASEQYF

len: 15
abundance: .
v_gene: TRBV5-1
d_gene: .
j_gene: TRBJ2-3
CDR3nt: TGCGCCAGCAGCTCGGACGGATTAATTACAGATACGCAGTATTTT
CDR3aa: CASSSDGLITDTQYF

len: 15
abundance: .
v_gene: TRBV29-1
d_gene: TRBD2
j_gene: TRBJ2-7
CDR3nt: TGCAGCGTTGGAAGAGCGGGAGGGAGCTCCTACGAGCAGTACTTC
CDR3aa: CSVGRAGGSSYEQYF

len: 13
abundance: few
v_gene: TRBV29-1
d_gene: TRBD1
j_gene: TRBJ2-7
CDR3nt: TGCAGCGTTGGGACAGGAAGGTGGGCCGAGCAGTACTTC
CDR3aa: CSVGTGRWAEQYF

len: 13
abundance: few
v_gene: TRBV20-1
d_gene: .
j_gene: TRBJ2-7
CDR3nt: TGCAGTGCTCCTCCAACTAGCTCCTACGAGCAGTACTTC
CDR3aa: CSAPPTSSYEQYF

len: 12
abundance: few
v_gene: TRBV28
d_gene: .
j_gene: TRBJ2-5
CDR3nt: TGTGCCTCCAACCAGGGGGGAGAGACCCAGTACTTC
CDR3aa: CASNQGGETQYF

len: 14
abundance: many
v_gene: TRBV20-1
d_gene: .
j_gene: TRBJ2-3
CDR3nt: TGCAGTGCGATCCGGGACGGAGTCACAGATACGCAGTATTTT
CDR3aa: CSAIRDGVTDTQYF

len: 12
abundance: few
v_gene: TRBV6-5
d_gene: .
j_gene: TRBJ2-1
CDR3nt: TGTGCCAGCAGCCGGATCGGCAATGAGCAGTTCTTC
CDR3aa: CASSRIGNEQFF